Each of the 18 T cell receptor beta chains below was sequenced from the same sample in a study of HIV-infected patients and healthy controls. Antiretroviral therapy had run roughly three months, about 14 weeks, before follow-up blood collection. All unsorted peripheral T cells were captured because whole blood was used without fractionation. Alpha and beta constant-region primers primed reverse transcription of around 0.5 ug RNA. Using multiplexing indices, alpha and beta chain libraries were generated apart by chain-specific third strand synthesis. Using its own MiXCR run on the 5' RACE reads, TCRdb lists one record per CDR3 protein. The sample has fewer than 5,500 distinct CDR3 sequences, approximately 8% seen once. The sample was blood, taken during antiretroviral therapy. The receptor set was obtained from an adult with HIV infection.

By sample share, this clonotype is medium-sized. The chain combines TRBV20-1 with TRBJ2-7; 10 bases align to TRBD1. This CDR3 contains 13 residues. Trimming took 1 base from V and 4 from J; bases not matched to a gene: 1. Looked up from germline, CDR1 is DFQATT and CDR2 is SNEGSKA (reference sequence). The CDR3 loop is CSARGDRGYEQYF. CDR3 nucleotides: TGCAGTGCTAGAGGGGACAGGGGATACGAGCAGTACTTC.

At least ten counts were recorded for this clonotype. The genes are TRBV10-2 and TRBJ2-7, with D unresolved. V shed 5 bases and J shed 7 bases, with 15 bases lying between them. CDR1 and CDR2 from the germline V gene are WSHSY and SAAADI. The CDR3 totals 13 residues. The CDR3 is CASSFGPGAEQYF. In DNA, the CDR3 is TGCGCCAGCAGTTTCGGACCGGGCGCTGAGCAGTACTTC.

The sample holds a few counts of this clonotype. V is TRBV6-5 and J is TRBJ2-5, with a possible D match to TRBD1 (7 bases). Germline V CDR1 and CDR2: MNHEY, SVGAGI. With 5 bases removed from V and 1 base from J, the gap between germline ends came to 23 bases. The CDR3 spans 18 residues. The CDR3: CASSRGGTALRGQETQYF. The CDR3, as DNA: TGTGCCAGCAGTAGAGGCGGGACAGCCCTTCGGGGCCAAGAGACCCAGTACTTC.

There are many counts of this clonotype. The V call is TRBV19, the J call TRBJ2-5; tentatively, D is TRBD1 or TRBD2 (5 bases each). The germline V gene has CDR1 LNHDA and CDR2 SQIVND (reference sequence). The V gene lost 3 bases and the J gene lost 5 bases, with 16 bases spanning the gap. The CDR3 is made up of 15 amino acids. The CDR3 DNA follows: TGTGCCAGTAGTATTGGCGGAGGTTGGGGGGAGACCCAGTACTTC. Residues: CASSIGGGWGETQYF.

This clonotype was observed many times. The chain has TRBV4-1 and TRBJ2-2; 8 nucleotides match TRBD1. The ends lost 3 bases at V and 2 bases at J; junction bases unmatched: 8. The CDR3 spans 17 residues. CDR1 MGHRA and CDR2 YSYEKL come from the germline V gene. CDR3 residues: CASSHRDRGDNTGELFF. DNA of the CDR3: TGCGCCAGCAGCCATCGCGACAGGGGCGACAACACCGGGGAGCTGTTTTTT.

In its sample, this clonotype is large. The chain joins TRBV7-3 to TRBJ2-2; no clear D gene. This CDR3 has 13 residues. Germline CDR1 SGHTA, CDR2 FQGTGA. V was clipped by 0 bases and J by 6 bases, with 5 bases between them. CDR3 protein: CASSLTEAGELFF. In nucleotides, the CDR3 is TGTGCCAGCAGCTTAACAGAGGCCGGGGAGCTGTTTTTT.

This clonotype was counted a few times. This sequence joins TRBV7-9 and TRBJ1-1, with D hard to call. Between the trimmed V and J ends, which lost 5 bases and 3 bases, there was a span of 22 bases. The CDR3 is made up of 17 amino acids. The germline V gene encodes CDR1 SEHNR and CDR2 FQNEAQ (reference sequence). This chain's CDR3 is CASSPHRKLLPDTEAFF. The CDR3 DNA reads as TGTGCCAGCAGCCCCCACAGAAAACTCCTCCCGGACACTGAAGCTTTCTTT.

This clonotype turned up a few times. V usage is TRBV13 and J usage is TRBJ2-1; D unclear. The CDR3 contains 13 residues. The V gene's germline CDR1 is PRHDT and CDR2 FYEKMQ (reference sequence). V gave up 2 bases and J gave up 7 bases, with 9 bases separating them. CDR3 in amino acids: CASSLRIPNEQFF. As DNA, the CDR3 is TGTGCCAGCAGCTTACGGATTCCAAATGAGCAGTTCTTC.

The chain carries TRBV20-1 and TRBJ1-2; tentatively, D is TRBD1 (5 bases). Per the germline V gene, CDR1 is DFQATT and CDR2 is SNEGSKA (reference sequence). This CDR3 contains 13 residues. Between the trimmed V and J ends, which lost 6 bases and 7 bases, there was a span of 18 bases. In DNA form, the CDR3 reads TGCAGTGCCATCCGCTTCTTGGGGGTTGGCTACACCTTC. This codes for CSAIRFLGVGYTF.

This clonotype was recorded many times. This chain uses TRBV29-1 with TRBJ2-7; TRBD1 or TRBD2 may be the D gene (7 bases each). Deletions cut 3 bases from V and 5 bases from J, with 11 bases between. Germline-derived CDR1 and CDR2 are SQVTM and ANQGSEA. This CDR3 contains 12 residues. CDR3 bases: TGCAGCGTTGATCAGGGGGGGAACGAGCAGTACTTC. Translated, it gives CSVDQGGNEQYF.

This sequence joins TRBV29-1 and TRBJ2-7; 9 bases map to TRBD2. Germline CDR1 SQVTM, CDR2 ANQGSEA. The CDR3 consists of 12 residues. Trimming took 4 bases from V and 6 from J; bases not matched to a gene: 4. The CDR3 reads CSVVAGETEQYF. CDR3 sequence (DNA): TGCAGCGTTGTAGCGGGGGAAACCGAGCAGTACTTC.

In this sample, this clonotype is medium-sized (0.01 to 0.1%). V usage is TRBV7-2 and J usage is TRBJ2-5, with D maybe TRBD2 (6 bases). V lost 8 bases, J lost 5 bases, and 18 bases lay in between. Germline loops: CDR1 SGHTA, CDR2 FQGNSA. The CDR3 runs to 14 residues. For the CDR3, the DNA is TGTGCCAGCCGGAGACAGCAGGGACTGGAGACCCAGTACTTC. Translation: CASRRQQGLETQYF.

The rearrangement links TRBV7-3 to TRBJ1-1; D is undetermined. Germline CDR1 reads SGHTA; CDR2 reads FQGTGA. The CDR3 loop spans 13 amino acids. The V end lost 5 bases, the J end lost 3 bases, and 10 bases lay between the germline ends. CDR3 DNA sequence: TGTGCCAGCAGCCAAGGAGGGTACACTGAAGCTTTCTTT. Translating gives CASSQGGYTEAFF.

This clonotype is classed as medium-sized. J is TRBJ2-7 and V is TRBV12-3 or TRBV12-4, with D perhaps TRBD1 (6 bases). Trimming pared 3 bases from V and 3 bases from J, leaving 9 bases between. The CDR3 consists of 13 residues. The CDR3 DNA is TGTGCCAGCAGTTTGGGACACGGCTACGAGCAGTACTTC. It codes for CASSLGHGYEQYF.

The chain couples TRBV6-4 to TRBJ2-1; 12 nucleotides align to TRBD2. CDR1 is MRHNA, CDR2 SNTAGT, per germline. The CDR3 runs to 14 residues. Trimming removed 10 bases from V and 9 bases from J; junction bases left unmatched: 10. The CDR3 DNA reads as TGTGCCACCCGGGGACTAGCGGGTAGTGGTGAGCAGTTCTTC. This encodes CATRGLAGSGEQFF.

The gene calls are TRBV3-1 and TRBJ2-3; either TRBD1 or TRBD2 may supply D (5 bases each). V was pared by 4 bases and J by 6 bases, with 17 bases between. The CDR3 has 15 residues. The germline gives CDR1 LGHDT, CDR2 YNNKEL (reference sequence). CDR3 sequence: CASSRSGTPADTQYF. For the CDR3, the DNA is TGTGCCAGCAGCCGCTCCGGGACCCCCGCGGATACGCAGTATTTT.

This clonotype is deemed medium-sized (0.01 to 0.1%). The genes are TRBV27 and TRBJ1-1; no clear D gene. Germline CDR1 and CDR2: MNHEY and SMNVEV (reference sequence). The CDR3 spans 15 residues. Trimming shortened V by 0 bases and J by 10 bases, and 18 bases separated the two germline ends. The CDR3: CASSLSYTVRLGAFF. Here the CDR3 DNA reads TGTGCCAGCAGTTTATCGTACACGGTAAGGCTCGGAGCTTTCTTT.

This clonotype was observed many times. The chain links TRBV6-2 or TRBV6-3 to TRBJ1-2, with 8 bases aligning to TRBD1. CDR1 and CDR2 (germline): MNHEY, SVGEGT. The CDR3 consists of 15 residues. Trimming took 2 bases from V and 6 from J; bases not matched to a gene: 8. The CDR3: CASSYGSPGQDGYTF. The DNA of the CDR3 is TGTGCCAGCAGTTACGGGAGTCCGGGACAGGATGGCTACACCTTC.